This TCR beta chain was captured by sequencing in a study of blood T cell repertoires in COVID-19. Study context: Samples of COVID-19 (acute and convalescent) were obtained from the United States, Italy and Spain. Sample material is recorded as cDNA or gDNA derived from T cells, B-cell-depleted T cells, or PBMCs.

The table came from immunoSEQ multiplex PCR; TCRdb's copy has only in-frame clones and leaves some out. The data hold some 90,000 clones, with 82% observed a single time. Germline trimming cut 1 base from V and 6 bases from J; bases unmatched to any gene: 8. The germline V gene encodes CDR1 SGHVS and CDR2 FNYEAQ. This CDR3 region has 15 residues. The specimen sequenced was peripheral blood. This rearrangement joins TRBV7-6 to TRBJ2-7, with 8 bases lining up with TRBD1. The TCR comes from a man in his 70s with active or convalescent COVID-19. CDR3 sequence (DNA): TGTGCCAGCAGCTTAGAAGGACAGGGTACGGGCGAGCAGTACTTC. Protein sequence: CASSLEGQGTGEQYF.